This TCR beta chain originates from a study of cytomegalovirus exposure and HLA in healthy donors. Study-wide background: The approximately 110 validation repertoires, a later analysis reported, used the same platform as the roughly 730 repertoires from the first cohort.

The method was immunoSEQ multiplex PCR; TCRdb's version includes in-frame clones alone and lacks a portion of them. The sample records over 35,000 clones, 85% to 95% being singletons. Findings and limits, study-wide: In the 130 or so validation repertoires, a later analysis found that first-cohort TCR clusters tended to co-occur. Over 150 TCR beta chains were listed as cytomegalovirus-associated. CMV antigen specificity of three CMV-associated chains was confirmed in vitro.

For this clone: Its cognate antigen is unknown.

Deletions cut 7 bases from V and 1 base from J, with 22 bases between. This CDR3 comprises 17 residues. CDR1 LNHDA and CDR2 SQIVND come from the germline V gene (reference sequence). This TCR derives from a man younger than 30 in good health and CMV-seronegative. The sequencing input was PBMCs. The J gene is TRBJ1-1, the V gene TRBV19, with D tentatively TRBD1 (6 bases). CDR3 coding DNA: TGTGCCAGTAATCCTCTGTTGGGGCAGGGGCCGAACACTGAAGCTTTCTTT. Amino acids: CASNPLLGQGPNTEAFF.